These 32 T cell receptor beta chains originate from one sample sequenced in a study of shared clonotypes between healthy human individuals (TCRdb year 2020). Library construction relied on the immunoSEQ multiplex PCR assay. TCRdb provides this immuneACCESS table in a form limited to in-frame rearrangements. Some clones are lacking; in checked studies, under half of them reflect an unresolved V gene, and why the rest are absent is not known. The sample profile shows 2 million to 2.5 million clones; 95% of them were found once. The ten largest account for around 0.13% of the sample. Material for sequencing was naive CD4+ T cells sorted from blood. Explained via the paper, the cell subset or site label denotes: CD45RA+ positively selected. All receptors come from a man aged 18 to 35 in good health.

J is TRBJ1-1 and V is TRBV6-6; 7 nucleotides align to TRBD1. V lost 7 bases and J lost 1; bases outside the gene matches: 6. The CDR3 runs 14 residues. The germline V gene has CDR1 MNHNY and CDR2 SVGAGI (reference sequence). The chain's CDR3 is CASTQGGANTEAFF. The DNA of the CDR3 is TGTGCCAGCACCCAGGGGGGGGCGAACACTGAAGCTTTCTTT.

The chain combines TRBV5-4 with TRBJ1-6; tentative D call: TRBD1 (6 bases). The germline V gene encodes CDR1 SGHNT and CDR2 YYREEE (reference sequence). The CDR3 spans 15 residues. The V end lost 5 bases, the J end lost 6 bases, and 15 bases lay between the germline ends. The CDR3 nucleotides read TGTGCCAGCAGGAGACAGGACGGGGGTAATTCACCCCTCCACTTT. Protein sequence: CASRRQDGGNSPLHF.

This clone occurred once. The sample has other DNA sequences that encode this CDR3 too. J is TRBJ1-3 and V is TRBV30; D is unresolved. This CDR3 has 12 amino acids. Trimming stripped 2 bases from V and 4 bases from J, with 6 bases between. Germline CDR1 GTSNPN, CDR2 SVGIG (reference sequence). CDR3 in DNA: TGTGCCTGGAGTTCGGCCGGAAACACCATATATTTT. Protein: CAWSSAGNTIYF.

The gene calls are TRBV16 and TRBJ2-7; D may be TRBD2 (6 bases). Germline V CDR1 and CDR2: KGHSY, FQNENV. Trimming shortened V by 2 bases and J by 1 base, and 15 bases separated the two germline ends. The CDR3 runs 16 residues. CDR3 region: CASSQTLTGTSYEQYF. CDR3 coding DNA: TGTGCCAGCAGCCAAACCCTCACGGGGACTTCCTACGAGCAGTACTTC.

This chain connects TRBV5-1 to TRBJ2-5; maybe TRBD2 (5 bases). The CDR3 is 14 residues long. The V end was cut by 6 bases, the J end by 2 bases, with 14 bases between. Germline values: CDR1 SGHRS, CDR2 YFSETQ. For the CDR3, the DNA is TGCGCCAGCAAAGTAGCGACATCTCAAGAGACCCAGTACTTC. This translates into CASKVATSQETQYF.

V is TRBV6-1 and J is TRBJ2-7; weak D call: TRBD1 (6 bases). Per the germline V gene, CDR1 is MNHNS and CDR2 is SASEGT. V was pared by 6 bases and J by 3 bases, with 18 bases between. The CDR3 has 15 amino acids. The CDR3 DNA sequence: TGTGCCAGCAGGTCCTCTTGGACAGCCGACTACGAGCAGTACTTC. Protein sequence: CASRSSWTADYEQYF.

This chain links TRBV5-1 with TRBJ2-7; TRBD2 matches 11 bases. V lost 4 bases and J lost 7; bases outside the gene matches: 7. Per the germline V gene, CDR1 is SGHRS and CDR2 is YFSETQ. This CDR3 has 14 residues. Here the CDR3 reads CASSRLAGSGEQYF. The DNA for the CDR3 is TGCGCCAGCAGCCGACTAGCGGGATCGGGTGAGCAGTACTTC.

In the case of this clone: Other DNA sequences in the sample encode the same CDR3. CDR3 region: CASSLDVNTEAFF. In nucleotides, the CDR3 is TGCGCCAGCAGCTTGGATGTTAACACTGAAGCTTTCTTT. V is TRBV5-1 and J is TRBJ1-1, with D unclear. The CDR3 contains 13 residues. Deletions cut 0 bases from V and 2 bases from J, with 5 bases between. Germline CDR1 reads SGHRS; CDR2 reads YFSETQ.

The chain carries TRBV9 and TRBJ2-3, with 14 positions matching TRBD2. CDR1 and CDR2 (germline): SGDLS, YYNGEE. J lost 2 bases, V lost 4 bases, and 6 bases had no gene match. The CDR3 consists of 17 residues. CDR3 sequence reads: CASSLGLAGAVTDTQYF. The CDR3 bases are TGTGCCAGCAGCCTGGGACTAGCGGGGGCTGTCACAGATACGCAGTATTTT.

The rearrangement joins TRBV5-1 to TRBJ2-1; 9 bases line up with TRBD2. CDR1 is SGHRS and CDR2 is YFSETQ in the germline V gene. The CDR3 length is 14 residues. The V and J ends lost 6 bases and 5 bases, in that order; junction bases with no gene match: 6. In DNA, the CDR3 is TGCGCCAGCAAGGTGCTAGCGGGGCACAATGAGCAGTTCTTC. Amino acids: CASKVLAGHNEQFF. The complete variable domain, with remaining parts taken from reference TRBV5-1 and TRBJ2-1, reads KAGVTQTPRYLIKTRGQQVTLSCSPISGHRSVSWYQQTPGQGLQFLFEYFSETQRNKGNFPGRFSGRQFSNSRSEMNVSTLELGDSALYLCASKVLAGHNEQFFGPGTRLTVL.

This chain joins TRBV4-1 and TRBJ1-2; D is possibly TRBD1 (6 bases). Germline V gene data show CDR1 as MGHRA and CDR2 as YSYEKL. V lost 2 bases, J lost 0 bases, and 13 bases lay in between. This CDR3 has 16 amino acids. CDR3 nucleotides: TGCGCCAGCAGCCAACAATTACAGGGAACTAACTATGGCTACACCTTC. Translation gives CASSQQLQGTNYGYTF.

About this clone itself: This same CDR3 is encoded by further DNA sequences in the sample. CDR3 loop: CAISESGSSYNSPLHF. As DNA, the CDR3 is TGTGCCATCAGTGAGTCGGGTAGCTCCTATAATTCACCCCTCCACTTT. This chain connects TRBV10-3 to TRBJ1-6; D gene uncertain. V lost 0 bases to trimming and J lost 0 bases, with 6 bases between them. Germline CDR1 ENHRY, CDR2 SYGVKD. CDR3 length: 16 residues.

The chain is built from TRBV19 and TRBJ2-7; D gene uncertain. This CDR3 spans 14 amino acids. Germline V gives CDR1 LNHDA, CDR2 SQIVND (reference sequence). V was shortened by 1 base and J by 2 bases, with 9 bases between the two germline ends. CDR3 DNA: TGTGCCAGTAGTATAGCAGTTGATCCCTACGAGCAGTACTTC. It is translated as CASSIAVDPYEQYF.

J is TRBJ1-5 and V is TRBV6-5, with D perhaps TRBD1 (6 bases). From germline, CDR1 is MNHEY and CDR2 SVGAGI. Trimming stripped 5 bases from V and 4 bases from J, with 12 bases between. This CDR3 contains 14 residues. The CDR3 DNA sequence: TGTGCCAGCAGTCCGGGGACATTTAATCAGCCCCAGCATTTT. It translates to CASSPGTFNQPQHF.

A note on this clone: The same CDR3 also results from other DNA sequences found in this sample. CDR3 amino acids: CASSLDGNYGYTF. The CDR3, as DNA: TGTGCCAGCAGTTTGGACGGTAACTATGGCTACACCTTC. This chain connects TRBV7-2 to TRBJ1-2; D gene unclear. The CDR3 runs to 13 residues. Looked up from germline, CDR1 is SGHTA and CDR2 is FQGNSA. V dropped 6 bases and J dropped 1 base, with 9 bases sitting between them.

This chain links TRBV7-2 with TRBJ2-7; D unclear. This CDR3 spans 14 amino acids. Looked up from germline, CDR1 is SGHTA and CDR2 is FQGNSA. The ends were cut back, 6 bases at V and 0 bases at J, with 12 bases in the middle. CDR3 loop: CASSSDLSSYEQYF. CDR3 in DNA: TGTGCCAGCAGTTCGGACCTAAGCTCCTACGAGCAGTACTTC.

The CDR3: CASRPLALGAGELFF. Here the CDR3 DNA reads TGTGCCAGCAGACCTCTGGCTCTGGGAGCCGGGGAGCTGTTTTTT. The chain recombines TRBV2 with TRBJ2-2, with a possible D match to TRBD2 (5 bases). V gave up 6 bases and J gave up 6 bases, with 17 bases separating them. Germline V gene sequence: CDR1 SNHLY, CDR2 FYNNEI. The CDR3 consists of 15 residues. The variable domain in full, completed from reference TRBV2 and TRBJ2-2, reads EPEVTQTPSHQVTQMGQEVILRCVPISNHLYFYWYRQILGQKVEFLVSFYNNEISEKSEIFDDQFSVERPDGSNFTLKIRSTKLEDSAMYFCASRPLALGAGELFFGEGSRLTVL.

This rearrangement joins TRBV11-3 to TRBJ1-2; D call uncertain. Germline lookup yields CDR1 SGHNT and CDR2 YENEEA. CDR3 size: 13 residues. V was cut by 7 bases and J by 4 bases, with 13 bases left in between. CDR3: CASTESGSYGYTF. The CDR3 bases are TGTGCCAGCACCGAATCAGGCAGCTATGGCTACACCTTC.

The CDR3 loop is CASNAGSEQFF. CDR3 sequence (DNA): TGTGCCAGCAATGCAGGGAGTGAGCAGTTCTTC. The rearrangement joins TRBV7-9 to TRBJ2-1, with D perhaps assigned TRBD1 or TRBD2 (5 bases each). Deletions cut 7 bases from V and 9 bases from J, with 10 bases between. CDR1 and CDR2 from the germline V gene are SEHNR and FQNEAQ (reference sequence). This CDR3 has 11 residues.

CDR3 region: CASSQDSGGSNYGYTF. The CDR3, as DNA: TGCGCCAGCAGCCAAGATTCAGGAGGGTCTAACTATGGCTACACCTTC. The rearrangement uses TRBV4-3 and TRBJ1-2, with D unresolved. The V end lost 0 bases, the J end lost 0 bases, and 11 bases lay between the germline ends. Germline V gives CDR1 LGHNA, CDR2 YSLEER. This CDR3 is built from 16 residues.

The CDR3 loop reads CASRAQDRGEQYF. Here the CDR3 DNA reads TGTGCAAGTCGCGCACAGGACAGGGGCGAGCAGTACTTC. The chain is built from TRBV12-2 and TRBJ2-7; the table's TRBD1 call for D was not verified on the DNA. TRBV12-2 corresponds to a pseudogene. The CDR3 runs to 13 residues.

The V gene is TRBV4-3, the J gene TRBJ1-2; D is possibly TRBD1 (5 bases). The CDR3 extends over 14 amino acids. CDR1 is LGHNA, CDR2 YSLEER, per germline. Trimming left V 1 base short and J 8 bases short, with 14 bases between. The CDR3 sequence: CASSQGEGLIGYTF. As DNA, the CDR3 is TGCGCCAGCAGCCAAGGGGAGGGGCTTATCGGCTACACCTTC.

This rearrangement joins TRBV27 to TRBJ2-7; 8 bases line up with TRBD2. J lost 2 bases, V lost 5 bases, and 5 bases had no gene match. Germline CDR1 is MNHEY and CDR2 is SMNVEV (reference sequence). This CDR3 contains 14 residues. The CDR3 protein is CASSVSGKPYEQYF. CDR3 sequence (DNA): TGTGCCAGCAGTGTTAGCGGGAAACCCTACGAGCAGTACTTC.

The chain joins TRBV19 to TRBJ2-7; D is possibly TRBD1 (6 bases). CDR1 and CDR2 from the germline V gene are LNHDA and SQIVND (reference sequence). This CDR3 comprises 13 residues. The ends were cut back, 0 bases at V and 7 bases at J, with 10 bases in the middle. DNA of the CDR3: TGTGCCAGTAGTATAGACAGGGGCTTGGAGCAGTACTTC. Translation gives CASSIDRGLEQYF.

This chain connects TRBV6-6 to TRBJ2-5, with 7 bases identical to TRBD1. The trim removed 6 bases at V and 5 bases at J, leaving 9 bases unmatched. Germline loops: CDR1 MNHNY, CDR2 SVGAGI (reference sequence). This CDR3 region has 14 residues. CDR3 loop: CASRNHRGRETQYF. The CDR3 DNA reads TGTGCCAGCAGAAACCACAGGGGAAGGGAGACCCAGTACTTC.

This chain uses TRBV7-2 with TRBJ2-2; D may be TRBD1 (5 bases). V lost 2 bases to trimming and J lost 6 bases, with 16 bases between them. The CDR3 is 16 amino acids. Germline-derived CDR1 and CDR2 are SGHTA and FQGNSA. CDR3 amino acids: CASSLRPGNGPGELFF. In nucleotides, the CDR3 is TGTGCCAGCAGCTTACGTCCAGGGAATGGACCCGGGGAGCTGTTTTTT.

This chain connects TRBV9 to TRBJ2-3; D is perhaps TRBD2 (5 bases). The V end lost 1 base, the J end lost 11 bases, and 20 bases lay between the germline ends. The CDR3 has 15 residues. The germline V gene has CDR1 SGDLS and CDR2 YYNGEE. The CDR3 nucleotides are TGTGCCAGCAGCGTATCGCCGGGTCTGGTCGCGGGGCAGTATTTT. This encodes CASSVSPGLVAGQYF.

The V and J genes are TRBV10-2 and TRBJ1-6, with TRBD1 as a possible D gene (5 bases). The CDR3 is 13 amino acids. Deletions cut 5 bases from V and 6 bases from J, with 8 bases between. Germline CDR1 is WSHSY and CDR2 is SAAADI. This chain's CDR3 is CASSPRVNSPLHF. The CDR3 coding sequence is TGCGCCAGCAGTCCCAGGGTTAATTCACCCCTCCACTTT.

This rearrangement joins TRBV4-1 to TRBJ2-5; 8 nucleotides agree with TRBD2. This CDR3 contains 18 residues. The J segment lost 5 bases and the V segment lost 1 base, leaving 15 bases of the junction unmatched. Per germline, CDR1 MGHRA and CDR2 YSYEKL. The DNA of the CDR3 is TGCGCCAGCAGCCAAGGACCGGGAGGGGCGGGCCGTATGGAGACCCAGTACTTC. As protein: CASSQGPGGAGRMETQYF.

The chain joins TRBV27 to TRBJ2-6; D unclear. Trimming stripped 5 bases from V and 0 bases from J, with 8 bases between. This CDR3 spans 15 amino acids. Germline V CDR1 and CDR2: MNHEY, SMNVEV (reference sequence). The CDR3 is CASSQTHSGANVLTF. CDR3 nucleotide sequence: TGTGCCAGCAGTCAAACCCACTCTGGGGCCAACGTCCTGACTTTC.

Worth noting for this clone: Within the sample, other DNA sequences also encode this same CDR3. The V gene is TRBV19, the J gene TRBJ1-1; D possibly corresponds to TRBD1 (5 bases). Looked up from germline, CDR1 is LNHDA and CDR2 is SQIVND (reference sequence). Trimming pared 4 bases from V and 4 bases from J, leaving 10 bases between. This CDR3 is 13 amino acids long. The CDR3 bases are TGTGCCAGTAGTAGTCAGGGCGGCACTGAAGCTTTCTTT. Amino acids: CASSSQGGTEAFF.

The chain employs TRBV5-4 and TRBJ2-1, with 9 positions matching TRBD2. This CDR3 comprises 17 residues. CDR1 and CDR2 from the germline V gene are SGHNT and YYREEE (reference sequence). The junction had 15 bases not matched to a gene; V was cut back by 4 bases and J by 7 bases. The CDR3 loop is CASSPPGGRAELNEQFF. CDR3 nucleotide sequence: TGTGCCAGCAGCCCACCTGGCGGGAGGGCCGAGTTGAATGAGCAGTTCTTC. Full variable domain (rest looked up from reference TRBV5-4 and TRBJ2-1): ETGVTQSPTHLIKTRGQQVTLRCSSQSGHNTVSWYQQALGQGPQFIFQYYREEENGRGNFPPRFSGLQFPNYSSELNVNALELDDSALYLCASSPPGGRAELNEQFFGPGTRLTVL.